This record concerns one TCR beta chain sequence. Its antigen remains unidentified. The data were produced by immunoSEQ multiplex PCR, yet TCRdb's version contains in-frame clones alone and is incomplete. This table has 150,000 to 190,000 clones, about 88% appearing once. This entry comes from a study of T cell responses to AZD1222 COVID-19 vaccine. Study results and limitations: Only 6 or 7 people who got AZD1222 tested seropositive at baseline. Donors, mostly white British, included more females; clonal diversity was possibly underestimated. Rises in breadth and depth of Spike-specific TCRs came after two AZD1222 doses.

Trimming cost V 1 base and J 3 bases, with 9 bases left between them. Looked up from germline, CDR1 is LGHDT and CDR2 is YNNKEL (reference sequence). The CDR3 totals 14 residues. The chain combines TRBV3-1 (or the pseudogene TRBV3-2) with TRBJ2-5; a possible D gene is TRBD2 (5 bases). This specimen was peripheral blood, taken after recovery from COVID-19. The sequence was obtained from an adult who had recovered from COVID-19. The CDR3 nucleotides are TGTGCCAGCAGCCAAGTTTACGGGGAAGAGACCCAGTACTTC. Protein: CASSQVYGEETQYF.